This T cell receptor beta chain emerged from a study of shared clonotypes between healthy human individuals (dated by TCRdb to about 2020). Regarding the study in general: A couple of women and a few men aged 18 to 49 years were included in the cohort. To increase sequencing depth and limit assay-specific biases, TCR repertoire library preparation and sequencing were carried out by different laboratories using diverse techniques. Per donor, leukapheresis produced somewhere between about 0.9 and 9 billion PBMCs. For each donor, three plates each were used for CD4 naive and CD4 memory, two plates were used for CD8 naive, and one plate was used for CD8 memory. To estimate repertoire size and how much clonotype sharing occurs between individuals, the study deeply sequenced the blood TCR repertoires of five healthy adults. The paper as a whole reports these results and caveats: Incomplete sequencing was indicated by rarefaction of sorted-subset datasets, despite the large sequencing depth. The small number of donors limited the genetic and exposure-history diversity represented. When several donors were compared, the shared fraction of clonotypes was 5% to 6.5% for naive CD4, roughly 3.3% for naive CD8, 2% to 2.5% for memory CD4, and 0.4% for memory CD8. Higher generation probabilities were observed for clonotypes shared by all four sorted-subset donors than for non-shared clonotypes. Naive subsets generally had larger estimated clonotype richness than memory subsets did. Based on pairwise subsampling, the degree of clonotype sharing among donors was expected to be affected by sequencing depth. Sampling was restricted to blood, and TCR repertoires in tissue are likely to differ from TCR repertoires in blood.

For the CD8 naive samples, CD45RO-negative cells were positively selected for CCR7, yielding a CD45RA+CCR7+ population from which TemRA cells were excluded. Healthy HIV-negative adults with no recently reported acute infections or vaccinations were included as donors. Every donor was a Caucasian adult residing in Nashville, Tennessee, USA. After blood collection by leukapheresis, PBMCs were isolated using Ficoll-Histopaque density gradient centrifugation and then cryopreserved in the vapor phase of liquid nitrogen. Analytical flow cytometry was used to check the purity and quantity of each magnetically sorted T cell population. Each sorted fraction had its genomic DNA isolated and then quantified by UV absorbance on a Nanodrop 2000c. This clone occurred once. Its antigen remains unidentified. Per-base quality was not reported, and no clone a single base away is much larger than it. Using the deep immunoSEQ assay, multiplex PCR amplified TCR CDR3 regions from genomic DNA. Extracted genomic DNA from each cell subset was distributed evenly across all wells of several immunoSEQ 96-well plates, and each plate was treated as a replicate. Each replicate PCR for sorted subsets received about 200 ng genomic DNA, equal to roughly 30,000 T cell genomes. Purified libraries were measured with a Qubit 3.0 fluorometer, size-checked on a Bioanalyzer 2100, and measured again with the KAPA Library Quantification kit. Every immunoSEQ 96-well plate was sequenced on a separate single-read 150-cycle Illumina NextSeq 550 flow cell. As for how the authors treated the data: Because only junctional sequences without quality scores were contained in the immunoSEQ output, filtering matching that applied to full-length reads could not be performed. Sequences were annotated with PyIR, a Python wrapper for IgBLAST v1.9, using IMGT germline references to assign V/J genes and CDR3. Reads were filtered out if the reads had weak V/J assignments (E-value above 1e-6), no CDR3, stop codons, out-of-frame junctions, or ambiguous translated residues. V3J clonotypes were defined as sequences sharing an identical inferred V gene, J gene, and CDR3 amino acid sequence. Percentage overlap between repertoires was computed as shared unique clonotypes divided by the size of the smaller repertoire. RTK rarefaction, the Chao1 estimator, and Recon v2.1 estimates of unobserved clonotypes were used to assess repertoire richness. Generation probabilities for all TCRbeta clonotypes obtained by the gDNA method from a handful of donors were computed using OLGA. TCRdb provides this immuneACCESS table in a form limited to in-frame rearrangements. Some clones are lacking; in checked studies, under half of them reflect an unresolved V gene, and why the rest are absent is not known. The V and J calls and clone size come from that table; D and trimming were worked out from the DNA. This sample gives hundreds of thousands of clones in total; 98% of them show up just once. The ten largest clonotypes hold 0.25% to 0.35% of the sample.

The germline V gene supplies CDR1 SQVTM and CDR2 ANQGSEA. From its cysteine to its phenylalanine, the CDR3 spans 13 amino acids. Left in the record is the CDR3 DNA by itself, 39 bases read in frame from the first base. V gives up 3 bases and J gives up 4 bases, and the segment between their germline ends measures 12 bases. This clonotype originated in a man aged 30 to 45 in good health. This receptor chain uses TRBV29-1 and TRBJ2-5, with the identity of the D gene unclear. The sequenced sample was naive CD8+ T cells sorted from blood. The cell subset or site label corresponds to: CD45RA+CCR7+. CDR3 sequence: CSVDWNRRETQYF. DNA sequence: TGCAGCGTTGACTGGAACCGGAGAGAGACCCAGTACTTC.